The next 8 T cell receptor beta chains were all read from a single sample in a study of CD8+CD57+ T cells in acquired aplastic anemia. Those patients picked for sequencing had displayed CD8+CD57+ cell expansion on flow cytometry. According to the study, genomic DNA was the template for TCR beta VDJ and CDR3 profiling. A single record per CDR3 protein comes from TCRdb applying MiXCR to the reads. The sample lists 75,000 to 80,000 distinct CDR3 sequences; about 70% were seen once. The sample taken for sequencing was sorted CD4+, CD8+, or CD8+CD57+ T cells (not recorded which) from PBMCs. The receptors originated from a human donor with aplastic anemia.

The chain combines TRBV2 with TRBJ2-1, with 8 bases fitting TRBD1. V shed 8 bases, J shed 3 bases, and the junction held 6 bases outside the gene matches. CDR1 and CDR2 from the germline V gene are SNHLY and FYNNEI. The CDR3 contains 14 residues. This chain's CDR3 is CASRSGGIYNEQFF. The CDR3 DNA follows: TGTGCCAGCCGCTCAGGGGGCATCTACAATGAGCAGTTCTTC.

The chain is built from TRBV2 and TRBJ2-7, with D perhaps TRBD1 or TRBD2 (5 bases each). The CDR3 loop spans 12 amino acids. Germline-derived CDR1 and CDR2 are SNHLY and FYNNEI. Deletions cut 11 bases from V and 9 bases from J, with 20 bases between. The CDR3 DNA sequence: TGTGCCTTCCGGGACGGAGTAGGGATGCAGTACTTC. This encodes CAFRDGVGMQYF.

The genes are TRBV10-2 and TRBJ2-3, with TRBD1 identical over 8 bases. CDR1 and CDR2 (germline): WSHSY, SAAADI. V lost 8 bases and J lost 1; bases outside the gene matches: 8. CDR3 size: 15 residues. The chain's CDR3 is CASPFMGQGTDTQYF. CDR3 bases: TGCGCCAGCCCATTTATGGGACAGGGCACAGATACGCAGTATTTT.

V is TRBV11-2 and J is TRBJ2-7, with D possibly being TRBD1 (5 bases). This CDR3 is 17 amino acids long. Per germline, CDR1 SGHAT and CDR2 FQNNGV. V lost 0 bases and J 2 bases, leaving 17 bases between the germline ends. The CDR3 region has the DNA TGTGCCAGCAGCTTAGAAAGGGGATCAGGGATCGCCTACGAGCAGTACTTC. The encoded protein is CASSLERGSGIAYEQYF.

CDR3 loop: CASSNRDRGIQPQHF. CDR3 bases: TGTGCCAGCAGTAACCGGGACAGAGGAATTCAGCCCCAGCATTTT. The gene calls are TRBV12-3 or TRBV12-4 and TRBJ1-5; 7 positions agree with TRBD1. The CDR3 loop spans 15 amino acids. The trim removed 5 bases at V and 6 bases at J, leaving 10 bases unmatched.

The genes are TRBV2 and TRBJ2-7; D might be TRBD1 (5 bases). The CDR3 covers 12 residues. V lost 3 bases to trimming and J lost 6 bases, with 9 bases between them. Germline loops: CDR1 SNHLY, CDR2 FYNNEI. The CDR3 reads CASSESGIEQYF. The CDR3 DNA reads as TGTGCCAGCAGTGAGTCAGGGATCGAGCAGTACTTC.

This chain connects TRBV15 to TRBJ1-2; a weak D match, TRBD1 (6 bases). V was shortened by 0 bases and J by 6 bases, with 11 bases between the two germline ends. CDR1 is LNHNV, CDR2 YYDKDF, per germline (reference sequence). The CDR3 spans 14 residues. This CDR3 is CATSRDTGRDGYTF. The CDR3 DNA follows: TGTGCCACCAGCAGAGATACAGGGAGAGATGGCTACACCTTC.

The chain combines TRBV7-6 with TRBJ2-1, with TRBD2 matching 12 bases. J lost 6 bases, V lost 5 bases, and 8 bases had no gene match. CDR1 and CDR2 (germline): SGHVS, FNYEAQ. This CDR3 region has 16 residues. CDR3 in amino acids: CASSTKASGGANEQFF. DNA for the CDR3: TGTGCCAGCAGCACCAAGGCTAGCGGGGGGGCCAATGAGCAGTTCTTC.